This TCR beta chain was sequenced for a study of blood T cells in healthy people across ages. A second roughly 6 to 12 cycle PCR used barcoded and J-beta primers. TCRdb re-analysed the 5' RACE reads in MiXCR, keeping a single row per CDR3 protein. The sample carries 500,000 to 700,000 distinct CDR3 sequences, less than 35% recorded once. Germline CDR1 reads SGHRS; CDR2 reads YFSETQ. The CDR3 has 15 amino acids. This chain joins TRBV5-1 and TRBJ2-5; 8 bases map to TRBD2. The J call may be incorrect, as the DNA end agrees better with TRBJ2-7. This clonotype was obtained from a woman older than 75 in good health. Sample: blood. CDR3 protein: CASSLAPGGPDEQYF. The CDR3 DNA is TGCGCCAGCAGCTTGGCACCGGGAGGGCCAGACGAGCAGTACTTC.